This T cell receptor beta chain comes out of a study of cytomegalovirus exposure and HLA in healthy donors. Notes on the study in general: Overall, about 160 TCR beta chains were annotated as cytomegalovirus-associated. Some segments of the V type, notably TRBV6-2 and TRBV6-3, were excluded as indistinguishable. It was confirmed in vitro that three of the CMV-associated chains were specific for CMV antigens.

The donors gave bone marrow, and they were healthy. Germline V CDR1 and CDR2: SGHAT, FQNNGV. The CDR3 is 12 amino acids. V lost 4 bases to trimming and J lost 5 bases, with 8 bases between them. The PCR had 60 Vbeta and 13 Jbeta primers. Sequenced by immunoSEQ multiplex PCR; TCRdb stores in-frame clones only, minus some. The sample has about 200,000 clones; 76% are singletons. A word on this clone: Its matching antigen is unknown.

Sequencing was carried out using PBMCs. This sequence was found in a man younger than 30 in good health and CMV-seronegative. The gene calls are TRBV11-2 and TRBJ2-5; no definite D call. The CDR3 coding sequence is TGTGCCAGCAGCTCCGCGTGGGAGACCCAGTACTTC. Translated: CASSSAWETQYF. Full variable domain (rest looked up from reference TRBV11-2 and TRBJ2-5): EAGVAQSPRYKIIEKRQSVAFWCNPISGHATLYWYQQILGQGPKLLIQFQNNGVVDDSQLPKDRFSAERLKGVDSTLKIQPAKLEDSAVYLCASSSAWETQYFGPGTRLLVL.